This T cell receptor (beta chain) appears in the sequencing data of a study of Graves' ophthalmopathy and Graves' hyperthyroidism. Study results and limitations: The 13-signature model separated ophthalmopathy from stable hyperthyroidism at almost 90% sensitivity and around 81% specificity. Blood contained most expanded thyroid clonotypes exceeding 0.001 frequency.

Investigators amplified TCR beta CDR3 regions from RNA transcripts. The library came from an HTBI-primed first-round RT-PCR and a second-round multiplex PCR. Via MiXCR, TCRdb re-called the multiplex PCR reads, giving one row per CDR3 protein. The sample lists about 230,000 distinct CDR3 sequences, 45% to 55% occurring once. Note on this clonotype: Its specificity is not known. Since a much larger clone is just one base distant, this may be a read error.

Germline values: CDR1 MNHNY, CDR2 SVGAGI (reference sequence). The CDR3 is 11 residues long. Exclusion criteria comprised other autoimmune diseases, uncontrolled infections, pregnancy or lactation in patients. This TCR was sampled from an adult man with Graves' ophthalmopathy. The sample consisted of peripheral blood. The chain joins TRBV6-6 to TRBJ2-7, with D possibly being TRBD1 (5 bases). The CDR3 DNA follows: TGTGCCACCAGTGAAAACAGGGAGCAGTACTTC. Protein: CATSENREQYF.